Presented here are 21 T cell receptor beta chains from one specimen sequenced in a study of shared clonotypes between healthy human individuals. Profiled with immunoSEQ multiplex PCR; TCRdb holds only in-frame clones, not every one. The data show some 1 million clones, approximately 70% seen once. The sample consisted of memory CD4+ T cells sorted from blood. The subset denotes: CD45RA-negative fraction. The receptors originated from a man between 18 and 35 years old in good health.

This chain connects TRBV30 to TRBJ1-1, with 10 bases that match TRBD1. Germline V CDR1 and CDR2: GTSNPN, SVGIG (reference sequence). The CDR3 length is 11 residues. The V and J ends lost 8 bases and 8 bases, in that order; junction bases with no gene match: 5. Written as DNA, the CDR3 is TGTGCCCGATCGGACAGGGGGGAAGCTTTCTTT. It encodes CARSDRGEAFF.

The chain uses TRBV6-1 and TRBJ2-4; perhaps D is TRBD1 or TRBD2 (5 bases each). There are 18 residues in the CDR3. Trimming took off 2 bases at V and 0 bases at J, with 17 bases between the two ends. Germline V gene lookup returns CDR1 MNHNS and CDR2 SASEGT. The CDR3: CASSERDGRSLAKNIQYF. The CDR3 DNA is TGTGCCAGCAGTGAACGGGACGGACGCTCACTAGCCAAAAACATTCAGTACTTC.

This clone has a single count. The chain employs TRBV4-3 and TRBJ1-3; D not certain. The CDR3 runs to 16 residues. The ends were cut back, 0 bases at V and 4 bases at J, with 13 bases in the middle. Germline loops: CDR1 LGHNA, CDR2 YSLEER. The DNA for the CDR3 is TGCGCCAGCAGCCAAGATCGCGGGATATCGGGAAACACCATATATTTT. This encodes CASSQDRGISGNTIYF.

The rearrangement links TRBV5-4 to TRBJ1-1, with no clear D. The CDR3 runs 16 residues. CDR1 and CDR2 from the germline V gene are SGHNT and YYREEE (reference sequence). V was shortened by 2 bases and J by 12 bases, with 26 bases between the two germline ends. CDR3 bases: TGTGCCAGCAGCTTAGGCGGCGGCGCTAACTCAAGAAAGACTTTCTTT. Protein: CASSLGGGANSRKTFF.

The chain is built from TRBV6-1 and TRBJ2-4; 10 bases align to TRBD1. The CDR3 is made up of 14 amino acids. Germline-derived CDR1 and CDR2 are MNHNS and SASEGT. Trimming took 4 bases from V and 9 from J; bases not matched to a gene: 6. Written as DNA, the CDR3 is TGTGCCAGCAGTGTCGGACAGGGGGTGGGCATTCAGTACTTC. Its translation is CASSVGQGVGIQYF.

This rearrangement joins TRBV7-6 to TRBJ2-2; possibly TRBD2 for D (6 bases). This CDR3 spans 15 amino acids. Germline V gene lookup returns CDR1 SGHVS and CDR2 FNYEAQ. The V end lost 5 bases, the J end lost 1 base, and 11 bases lay between the germline ends. In DNA form, the CDR3 reads TGTGCCAGCAGCGGAGGGATTGAGAACACCGGGGAGCTGTTTTTT. It specifies CASSGGIENTGELFF. Full variable domain (rest looked up from reference TRBV7-6 and TRBJ2-2): GAGVSQSPRYKVTKRGQDVALRCDPISGHVSLYWYRQALGQGPEFLTYFNYEAQQDKSGLPNDRFSAERPEGSISTLTIQRTEQRDSAMYRCASSGGIENTGELFFGEGSRLTVL.

This clone was detected a few times. This rearrangement joins TRBV2 to TRBJ1-6; no clear D. CDR1 and CDR2 from the germline V gene are SNHLY and FYNNEI. Trimming removed 4 bases from V and 9 bases from J, with 13 bases in between. The CDR3 runs to 14 residues. In DNA form, the CDR3 reads TGTGCCAGCAGTGGCCGAACACGGGGTTCACCCCTCCACTTT. Translation gives CASSGRTRGSPLHF.

The V call is TRBV7-3, the J call TRBJ2-7, with unresolved D. CDR1 is SGHTA and CDR2 is FQGTGA in the germline V gene. Deletions cut 1 base from V and 0 bases from J, with 7 bases between. The CDR3 contains 14 residues. CDR3 sequence: CASSLSGSSYEQYF. CDR3 nucleotide sequence: TGTGCCAGCAGCTTAAGCGGTAGCTCCTACGAGCAGTACTTC.

A single count supports this clone. The chain combines TRBV10-3 with TRBJ2-7; the D call may be TRBD1 or TRBD2 (5 bases each). Trimming left V 4 bases short and J 2 bases short, with 18 bases between. This CDR3 spans 16 amino acids. CDR1 ENHRY and CDR2 SYGVKD come from the germline V gene. The CDR3 here is CAISGVGTKEAYEQYF. The CDR3 nucleotides are TGTGCCATCAGTGGCGTTGGGACGAAGGAGGCCTACGAGCAGTACTTC.

Ten or more counts support this clone. In the same sample, other DNA sequences code for this CDR3. V usage is TRBV5-4 and J usage is TRBJ1-2; 8 bases are a match to TRBD1. The V gene end was trimmed by 2 bases and the J gene end by 1 base; junction bases not matched to a gene: 4. The CDR3 length is 15 residues. CDR1 SGHNT and CDR2 YYREEE come from the germline V gene (reference sequence). The CDR3 bases are TGTGCCAGCAGCTTACAGGGGGGGATTAACTATGGCTACACCTTC. Translation gives CASSLQGGINYGYTF.

The gene calls are TRBV23-1 and TRBJ2-1; 7 nucleotides match TRBD2. TRBV23-1 is an ORF, with its function uncertain. The CDR3 is 13 amino acids. Losses at the gene ends were 10 bases for V and 4 bases for J; bases not matched to a gene: 7. The CDR3 sequence is CATPWEGYNEQFF. The DNA of the CDR3 is TGCGCCACTCCCTGGGAGGGGTACAATGAGCAGTTCTTC.

This chain uses TRBV2 with TRBJ1-1; a possible D gene is TRBD1 (5 bases). Germline V gene data show CDR1 as SNHLY and CDR2 as FYNNEI. CDR3 length: 12 residues. The ends were cut back, 2 bases at V and 10 bases at J, with 11 bases in the middle. The CDR3 DNA reads as TGTGCCAGCAGTGAAACTTGGCAGGGAGCTTTCTTT. Protein: CASSETWQGAFF.

The chain is built from TRBV28 and TRBJ2-7; 7 bases map to TRBD1. This CDR3 has 12 residues. V trimming: 4 bases; J trimming: 5 bases; junction bases outside the gene matches: 2. CDR1 and CDR2 (germline): MDHEN, SYDVKM. DNA for the CDR3: TGTGCCAGCAGTTCCAGGGGGAACGAGCAGTACTTC. It is translated as CASSSRGNEQYF.

V and J are TRBV5-6 and TRBJ1-2; D is unresolved. Trimming shortened V by 1 base and J by 5 bases, and 12 bases separated the two germline ends. Germline lookup yields CDR1 SGHDT and CDR2 YYEEEE. The CDR3 covers 14 residues. The CDR3 loop reads CASSLNLAVYGYTF. The DNA for the CDR3 is TGTGCCAGCAGCTTGAATTTGGCTGTTTATGGCTACACCTTC.

This sequence joins TRBV27 and TRBJ2-5; D might be TRBD1 (5 bases). The J call may be wrong; the DNA end is better matched by TRBJ2-7. CDR1 is MNHEY, CDR2 SMNVEV, per germline (reference sequence). This CDR3 has 11 amino acids. The CDR3 here is CASARDYEQYF. CDR3 DNA: TGTGCCAGCGCCAGGGACTACGAGCAGTACTTC.

The chain uses TRBV6-5 and TRBJ2-7; D uncertain. Germline CDR1 and CDR2: MNHEY and SVGAGI. The CDR3 spans 14 residues. The V end lost 0 bases, the J end lost 1 base, and 7 bases lay between the germline ends. The DNA of the CDR3 is TGTGCCAGCAGTTACTCCACGGCTTCCTACGAGCAGTACTTC. Translating it yields CASSYSTASYEQYF.

This chain joins TRBV2 and TRBJ1-2; D is unclear. The CDR3 extends over 12 amino acids. Looked up from germline, CDR1 is SNHLY and CDR2 is FYNNEI. Trimming removed 4 bases from V and 9 bases from J, with 12 bases in between. This chain's CDR3 is CASSVASPSYTF. The CDR3 DNA reads TGTGCCAGCAGTGTAGCCTCCCCGAGCTACACCTTC.

With regard to this clone: The same CDR3 is also encoded by other DNA sequences in this sample. The chain uses TRBV27 and TRBJ2-3, with D unresolved. CDR3 length: 12 amino acids. The germline gives CDR1 MNHEY, CDR2 SMNVEV (reference sequence). V was trimmed by 5 bases and J by 0 bases, leaving 3 bases between them. The CDR3 DNA reads TGTGCCAGCAGTCAGAGCACAGATACGCAGTATTTT. This translates into CASSQSTDTQYF.

This clone appeared a single time. This chain links TRBV19 with TRBJ1-3; D call uncertain. Germline CDR1 reads LNHDA; CDR2 reads SQIVND (reference sequence). The CDR3 has 16 amino acids. Trimming removed 0 bases at V and 4 bases at J, with 13 bases between. As DNA, the CDR3 is TGTGCCAGTAGTATAGATGCCAGCGGCGGAGGAAACACCATATATTTT. Protein sequence: CASSIDASGGGNTIYF.

This chain connects TRBV5-6 to TRBJ2-7; 12 bases map to TRBD2. CDR1 and CDR2 (germline): SGHDT, YYEEEE. This CDR3 has 14 residues. V shed 7 bases, J shed 2 bases, and the junction held 4 bases outside the gene matches. CDR3 in DNA: TGTGCCAGCTTAAGGACTAGCGGGGCCTACGAGCAGTACTTC. This translates into CASLRTSGAYEQYF. The whole variable domain, filled in from reference TRBV5-6 and TRBJ2-7, reads DAGVTQSPTHLIKTRGQQVTLRCSPKSGHDTVSWYQQALGQGPQFIFQYYEEEERQRGNFPDRFSGHQFPNYSSELNVNALLLGDSALYLCASLRTSGAYEQYFGPGTRLTVT.

The genes are TRBV4-1 and TRBJ1-1; possibly TRBD1 for D (6 bases). The CDR3 loop spans 15 amino acids. V was pared by 0 bases and J by 5 bases, with 13 bases between. CDR1 is MGHRA and CDR2 is YSYEKL in the germline V gene. In nucleotides, the CDR3 is TGCGCCAGCAGCCAAGACTTAGGGGGACGGACTGAAGCTTTCTTT. Its translation: CASSQDLGGRTEAFF.